This T cell receptor beta chain was profiled in a study of T cells in Graves' hyperthyroidism and ophthalmopathy. Study-level points and caveats: Using 13 V-J features, a model discriminated ophthalmopathy from stable hyperthyroidism. The model anticipated ophthalmopathy a median around six months pre-onset. Blood also carried most thyroid clonotypes expanded above 0.001.

This clonotype was counted ten times or more. Its matching antigen is unknown. Pregnant or lactating patients were excluded, as were those with uncontrolled infection or other autoimmune disease. The source material, RNA transcripts, was used to amplify TCR beta CDR3 regions. First-round RT-PCR of the TCR CDR3 relied on the HTBI primer set. In TCRdb, the multiplex PCR reads were re-called with MiXCR into one record per CDR3 protein. This table has some 600,000 distinct CDR3 sequences, 46% appearing once. The CDR3 length is 12 residues. The V gene lost 4 bases and the J gene lost 7 bases, with 13 bases spanning the gap. The germline CDR1 and CDR2 sequences are SQVTM and ANQGSEA.

V usage is TRBV29-1 and J usage is TRBJ1-2; the D gene is possibly TRBD1 (6 bases). The source material was peripheral blood or thyroid tissue (not recorded which). This sequence originates from a young woman with Graves' hyperthyroidism. CDR3 nucleotides: TGCAGCGTTGCCACAGGGCAGGGTGGCTACACCTTC. Residues: CSVATGQGGYTF.